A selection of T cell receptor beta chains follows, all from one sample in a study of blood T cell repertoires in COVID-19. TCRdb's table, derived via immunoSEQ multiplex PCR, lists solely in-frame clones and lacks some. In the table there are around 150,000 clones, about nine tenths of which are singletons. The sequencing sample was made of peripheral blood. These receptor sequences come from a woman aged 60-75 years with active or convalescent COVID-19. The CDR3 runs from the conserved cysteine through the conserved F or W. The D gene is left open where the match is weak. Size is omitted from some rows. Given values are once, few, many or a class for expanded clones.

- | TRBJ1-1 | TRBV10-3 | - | CATTDRPNTEAFF | TGTGCCACCACGGACAGACCGAACACTGAAGCTTTCTTT
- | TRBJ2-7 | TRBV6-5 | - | CASSYSLTGGAYEQYF | TGTGCCAGCAGTTACTCGTTAACAGGGGGGGCCTACGAGCAGTACTTC
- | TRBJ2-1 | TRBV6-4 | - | CASSEGQGFYNEQFF | TGTGCCAGCAGTGAGGGCCAGGGGTTTTACAATGAGCAGTTCTTC
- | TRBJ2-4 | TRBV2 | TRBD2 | CASSEPLAGGKNIQYF | TGTGCCAGCAGTGAACCCCTAGCGGGGGGGAAAAACATTCAGTACTTC
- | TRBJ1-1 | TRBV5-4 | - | CASSPDGVRPNTEAFF | TGTGCCAGCAGCCCGGACGGGGTTCGCCCGAACACTGAAGCTTTCTTT
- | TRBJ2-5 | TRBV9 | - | CASSVGGGGLQETQYF | TGTGCCAGCAGCGTGGGAGGAGGAGGGCTCCAAGAGACCCAGTACTTC
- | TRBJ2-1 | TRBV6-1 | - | CASSEVTGNEQFF | TGTGCCAGCAGTGAAGTGACGGGGAATGAGCAGTTCTTC
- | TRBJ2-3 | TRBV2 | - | CASSESRPSTDTQYF | TGTGCCAGCAGTGAATCCAGGCCGAGCACAGATACGCAGTATTTT
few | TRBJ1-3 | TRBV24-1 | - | CATSDFRQRYSGNTIYF | TGTGCCACCAGTGATTTCAGACAGCGATACTCTGGAAACACCATATATTTT
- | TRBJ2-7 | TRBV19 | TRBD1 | CASSQPDREGYDEQYF | TGTGCCAGTAGTCAACCGGACAGGGAAGGGTACGACGAGCAGTACTTC
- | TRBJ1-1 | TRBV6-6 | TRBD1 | CASSYQGAYTEAFF | TGTGCCAGCAGTTACCAGGGGGCGTACACTGAAGCTTTCTTT
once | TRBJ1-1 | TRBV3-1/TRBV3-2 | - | CASSPTEYTEAFF | TGTGCCAGCAGCCCGACAGAGTACACTGAAGCTTTCTTT
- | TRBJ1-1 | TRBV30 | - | CAWIPMGRVTEAFF | TGTGCCTGGATCCCAATGGGGAGGGTCACTGAAGCTTTCTTT